This TCR beta chain was identified during a study of memory CD4+ T cells and cytomegalovirus serostatus. Study background: Donors were healthy Belgian adults, 10 or so CMV seropositive and fewer than 30 seronegative. Whole-study findings and limits: Suggested: most of the CMV-linked TCR signature lies in CD4+ memory cells.

The CDR3 contains 16 residues. The germline V and J ends were trimmed by 5 bases and 0 bases, with 11 bases remaining between them. Germline V gene lookup returns CDR1 SGHAT and CDR2 FQNNGV. Turning to this clone: What it recognizes is unknown.

Single viable CD3+CD4+CD8-CD45RO+ cells were sorted as the memory CD4+ T cells. Serostatus was set by detecting CMV pp150, pp28, p38, p52 IgG. In the original analysis: Out-of-frame sequences were removed, leaving about 2.2 million distinct TCRbeta sequences. Only in-frame clones appear in the TCRdb table, and some are missing; sequencing was by immunoSEQ multiplex PCR. V and J calls and clone size are as listed in that table; D and trimming were resolved from the DNA. Of 38,000 or so clones in the sample, roughly 77% were seen once. The TCR originated in an adult in good health and CMV-seronegative. Specimen: memory CD4+ T cells from blood. This chain connects TRBV11-2 to TRBJ2-6, with D uncertain. The CDR3 region is CASSSGRNSGANVLTF. The CDR3 DNA sequence: TGTGCCAGCAGCAGTGGCAGGAACTCTGGGGCCAACGTCCTGACTTTC. Together with reference TRBV11-2 and TRBJ2-6, the CDR3 gives the full variable domain: EAGVAQSPRYKIIEKRQSVAFWCNPISGHATLYWYQQILGQGPKLLIQFQNNGVVDDSQLPKDRFSAERLKGVDSTLKIQPAKLEDSAVYLCASSSGRNSGANVLTFGAGSRLTVL.